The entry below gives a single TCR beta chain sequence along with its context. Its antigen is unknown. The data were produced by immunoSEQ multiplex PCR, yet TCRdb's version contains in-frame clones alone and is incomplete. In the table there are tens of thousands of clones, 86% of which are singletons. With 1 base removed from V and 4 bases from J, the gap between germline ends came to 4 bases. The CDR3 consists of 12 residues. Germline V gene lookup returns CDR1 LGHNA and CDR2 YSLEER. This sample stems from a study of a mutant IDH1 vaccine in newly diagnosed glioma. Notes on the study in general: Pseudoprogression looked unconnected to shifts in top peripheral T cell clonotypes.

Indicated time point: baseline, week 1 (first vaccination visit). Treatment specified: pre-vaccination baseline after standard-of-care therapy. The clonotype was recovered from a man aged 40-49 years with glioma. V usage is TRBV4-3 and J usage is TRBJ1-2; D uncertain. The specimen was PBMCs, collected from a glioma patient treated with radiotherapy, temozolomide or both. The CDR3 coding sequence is TGCGCCAGCAGCCAAGCAGGCTATGGCTACACCTTC. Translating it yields CASSQAGYGYTF.